The source of this T cell receptor (beta chain) is a study of control samples from healthy donors and cancer patients. The CDR3 sequence is 11 residues long. Trimming took off 6 bases at V and 15 bases at J, with 18 bases between the two ends. In germline, CDR1 is SQVTM, CDR2 ANQGSEA. Libraries were prepared by immunoSEQ multiplex PCR; TCRdb keeps only in-frame clonotypes and omits some of them. Of roughly 200,000 clones listed, over 80% are singletons. The chain carries TRBV29-1 and TRBJ2-1; a weak D match, TRBD2 (7 bases). The sequenced sample was blood. The sequence was obtained from a man aged 25 to 40 in good health. This CDR3 is CSVDSGVVPFF. In DNA, the CDR3 is TGCAGCGTGGACAGCGGGGTGGTTCCGTTCTTC.